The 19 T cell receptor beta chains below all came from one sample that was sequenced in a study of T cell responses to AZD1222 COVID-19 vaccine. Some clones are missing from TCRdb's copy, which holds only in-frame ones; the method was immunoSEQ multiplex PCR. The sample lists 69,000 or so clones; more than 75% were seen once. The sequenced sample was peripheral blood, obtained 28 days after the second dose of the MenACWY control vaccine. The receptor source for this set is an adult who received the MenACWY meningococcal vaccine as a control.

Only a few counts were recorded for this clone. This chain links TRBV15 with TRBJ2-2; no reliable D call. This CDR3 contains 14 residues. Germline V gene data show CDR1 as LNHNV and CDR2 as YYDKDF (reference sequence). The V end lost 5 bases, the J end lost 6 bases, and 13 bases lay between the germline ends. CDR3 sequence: CATSRLGLAGELFF. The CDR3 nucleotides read TGTGCCACCAGCCGCCTAGGATTGGCCGGGGAGCTGTTTTTT.

The DNA of the CDR3 is TGTGCCAGCAGTTACTCGGCGGCTGCCACTAACTATGGCTACACCTTC. Amino acid sequence: CASSYSAAATNYGYTF. This chain joins TRBV6-6 and TRBJ1-2; D unclear. Per the germline V gene, CDR1 is MNHNY and CDR2 is SVGAGI (reference sequence). The CDR3 is 16 residues long. V lost 0 bases, J lost 0 bases, and 11 bases lay in between.

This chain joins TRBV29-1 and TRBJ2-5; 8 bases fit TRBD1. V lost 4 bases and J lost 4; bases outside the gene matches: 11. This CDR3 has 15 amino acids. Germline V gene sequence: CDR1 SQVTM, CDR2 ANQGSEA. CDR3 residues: CSVVLQGARGETQYF. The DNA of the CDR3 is TGCAGCGTTGTCTTGCAGGGGGCGCGGGGAGAGACCCAGTACTTC.

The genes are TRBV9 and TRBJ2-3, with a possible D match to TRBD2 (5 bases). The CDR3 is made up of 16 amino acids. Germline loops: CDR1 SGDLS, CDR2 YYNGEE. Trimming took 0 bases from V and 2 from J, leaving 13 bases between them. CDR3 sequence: CASSVASTNPTDTQYF. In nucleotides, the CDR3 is TGTGCCAGCAGCGTAGCCTCGACTAATCCCACAGATACGCAGTATTTT.

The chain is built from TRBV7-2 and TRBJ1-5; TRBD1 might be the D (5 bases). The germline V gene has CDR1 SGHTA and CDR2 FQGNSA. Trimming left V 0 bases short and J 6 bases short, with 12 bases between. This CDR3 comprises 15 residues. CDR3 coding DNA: TGTGCCAGCAGCTTAGCCGGGGGGTGGGGTCAGCCCCAGCATTTT. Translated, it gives CASSLAGGWGQPQHF.

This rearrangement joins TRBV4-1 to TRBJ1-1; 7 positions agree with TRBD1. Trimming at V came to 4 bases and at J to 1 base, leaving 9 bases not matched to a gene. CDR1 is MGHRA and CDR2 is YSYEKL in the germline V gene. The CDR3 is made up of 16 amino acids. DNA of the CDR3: TGCGCCAGCAGCCCCCTCCTGACAGGGTCGAACACTGAAGCTTTCTTT. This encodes CASSPLLTGSNTEAFF.

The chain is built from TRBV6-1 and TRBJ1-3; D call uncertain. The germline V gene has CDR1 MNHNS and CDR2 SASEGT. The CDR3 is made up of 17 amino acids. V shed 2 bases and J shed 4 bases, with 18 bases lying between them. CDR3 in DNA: TGTGCCAGCAGTGAATTGAGAGGCCCGGGAGGAGGAAACACCATATATTTT. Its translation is CASSELRGPGGGNTIYF.

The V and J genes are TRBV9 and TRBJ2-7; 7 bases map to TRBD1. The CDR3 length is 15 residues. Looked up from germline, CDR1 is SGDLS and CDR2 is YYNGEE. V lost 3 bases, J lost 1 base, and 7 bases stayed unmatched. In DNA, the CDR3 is TGTGCCAGCAGCGCTCACAGGGGAAGATCCTACGAGCAGTACTTC. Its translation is CASSAHRGRSYEQYF.

The CDR3 DNA follows: TGTGCCAGCAGCGAAGGGGTCTTCGAGGGAAAACTGTTTTTT. Translating gives CASSEGVFEGKLFF. The chain links TRBV7-2 to TRBJ1-4, with TRBD1 as a possible D gene (5 bases). CDR3 size: 14 residues. The germline CDR1 and CDR2 sequences are SGHTA and FQGNSA. Trimming took 5 bases from V and 10 from J, leaving 17 bases between them.

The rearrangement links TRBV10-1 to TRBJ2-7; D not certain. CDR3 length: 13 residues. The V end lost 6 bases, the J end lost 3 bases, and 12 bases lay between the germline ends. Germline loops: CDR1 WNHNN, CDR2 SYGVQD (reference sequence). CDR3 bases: TGCGCCAGCAGCCCCGGCGGAGACTACGAGCAGTACTTC. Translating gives CASSPGGDYEQYF.

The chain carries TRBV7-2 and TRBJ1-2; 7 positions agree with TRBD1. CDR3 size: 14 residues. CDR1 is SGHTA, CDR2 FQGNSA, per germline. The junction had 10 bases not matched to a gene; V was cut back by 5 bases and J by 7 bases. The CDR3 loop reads CASSPSGQAGGYTF. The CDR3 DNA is TGTGCCAGCAGCCCCTCCGGACAGGCGGGTGGCTACACCTTC.

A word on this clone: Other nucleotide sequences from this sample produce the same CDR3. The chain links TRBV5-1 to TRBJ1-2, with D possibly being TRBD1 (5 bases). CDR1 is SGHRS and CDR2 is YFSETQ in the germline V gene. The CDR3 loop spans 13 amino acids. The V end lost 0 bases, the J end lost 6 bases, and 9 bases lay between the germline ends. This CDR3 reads CASSLGRADGYTF. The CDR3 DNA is TGCGCCAGCAGCTTGGGCAGGGCCGATGGCTACACCTTC.

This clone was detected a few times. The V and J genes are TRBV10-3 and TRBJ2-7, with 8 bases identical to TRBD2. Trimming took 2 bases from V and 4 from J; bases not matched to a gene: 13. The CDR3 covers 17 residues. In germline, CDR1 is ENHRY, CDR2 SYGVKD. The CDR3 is CAISEGHRSGLVYEQYF. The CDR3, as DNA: TGTGCCATCAGTGAGGGGCATAGGTCGGGACTAGTGTACGAGCAGTACTTC.

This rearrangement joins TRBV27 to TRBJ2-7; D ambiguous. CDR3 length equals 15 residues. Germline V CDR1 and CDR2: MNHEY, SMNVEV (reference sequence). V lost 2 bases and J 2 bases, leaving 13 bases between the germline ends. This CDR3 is CASSLNSYSTYEQYF. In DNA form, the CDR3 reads TGTGCCAGCAGTTTAAATTCATATTCCACCTACGAGCAGTACTTC.

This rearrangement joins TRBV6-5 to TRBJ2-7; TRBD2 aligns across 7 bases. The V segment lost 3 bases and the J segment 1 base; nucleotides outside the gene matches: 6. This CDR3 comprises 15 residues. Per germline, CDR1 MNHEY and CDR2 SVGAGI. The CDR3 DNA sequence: TGTGCCAGCAGTTATTTGGGGGGGGAGTCCTACGAGCAGTACTTC. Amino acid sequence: CASSYLGGESYEQYF.

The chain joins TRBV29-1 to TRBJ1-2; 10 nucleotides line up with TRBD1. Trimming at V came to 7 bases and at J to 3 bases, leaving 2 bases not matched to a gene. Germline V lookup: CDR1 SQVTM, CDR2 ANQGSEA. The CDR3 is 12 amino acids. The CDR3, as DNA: TGCAGCGGGACAGGGGGAGACTATGGCTACACCTTC. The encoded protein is CSGTGGDYGYTF.

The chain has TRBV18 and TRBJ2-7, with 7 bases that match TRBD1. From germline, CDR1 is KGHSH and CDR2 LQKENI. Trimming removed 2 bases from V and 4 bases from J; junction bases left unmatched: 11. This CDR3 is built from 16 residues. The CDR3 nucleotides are TGTGCCAGCTCACCAGATAAAAGACAGGGTGAGTACGAGCAGTACTTC. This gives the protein CASSPDKRQGEYEQYF.

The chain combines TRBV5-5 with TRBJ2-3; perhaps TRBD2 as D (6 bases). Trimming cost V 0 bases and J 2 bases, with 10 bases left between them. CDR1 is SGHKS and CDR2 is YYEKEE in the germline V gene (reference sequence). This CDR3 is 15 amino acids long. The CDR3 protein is CASSLAGTVTDTQYF. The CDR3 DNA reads TGTGCCAGCAGCTTGGCCGGGACTGTCACAGATACGCAGTATTTT.

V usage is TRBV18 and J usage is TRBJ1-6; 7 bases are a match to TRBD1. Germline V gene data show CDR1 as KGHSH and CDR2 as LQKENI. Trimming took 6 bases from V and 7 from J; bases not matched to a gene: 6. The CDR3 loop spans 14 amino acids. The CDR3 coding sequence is TGTGCCAGCTCTACGGACAGGTGGAATTCACCCCTCCACTTT. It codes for CASSTDRWNSPLHF.